This T cell receptor (beta chain) was identified in a study of shared clonotypes between healthy human individuals (dated by TCRdb to between 2020 and 2021). For the study in its entirety: The cohort included a few men and a couple of women between 18 and 49 years of age. Per donor, three plates each were used for CD4 naive and CD4 memory, two for CD8 naive, and one for CD8 memory. The study deeply sequenced blood TCR repertoires of about five healthy adults to estimate repertoire size and the extent of clonotype sharing between individuals. To increase sequencing depth and limit assay-specific biases, different laboratories used diverse techniques to prepare libraries and sequence TCR repertoires. Each donor's leukapheresis produced roughly between roughly 0.94 and 9.5 billion PBMCs.

The research as a whole found: Sampling was limited to blood, and TCR repertoires in tissue likely differ from TCR repertoires in blood. Estimated clonotype richness was generally larger for naive than for memory subsets. Clonotypes shared by all four sorted-subset donors showed higher generation probabilities than non-shared clonotypes. Pairwise subsampling indicated that sequencing depth was expected to affect the degree of clonotype sharing among donors. Even with the large sequencing depth, rarefaction of the sorted-subset datasets indicated that sequencing was incomplete. Because the study included only a small number of donors, the genetic and exposure-history diversity represented was limited. About 5% of naive CD4, 3.5% of naive CD8, roughly 2.5% of memory CD4, and more than 0.35% of memory CD8 clonotypes were shared across four donors.

The germline V gene gives CDR1 as LGHNT and CDR2 as FRNRAP. Including the terminal cysteine and phenylalanine, the CDR3 comprises 12 residues. Left in the record is the CDR3 DNA by itself, 36 bases read in frame from the first base. The donors were healthy, HIV-negative adults who had no recently reported acute infections or vaccinations. Only Caucasian adults living in Nashville, Tennessee, USA were represented among the donors. CD8 memory samples consisted of magnetically selected CD45RO+ cells combined with CCR7-negative CD45RA+ effector memory (TemRA) cells. Blood was obtained by leukapheresis, after which PBMCs were separated by Ficoll-Histopaque density gradient centrifugation and cryopreserved in liquid nitrogen vapor phase. Purity and quantity of every magnetically sorted T cell population were checked by analytical flow cytometry. From each sorted fraction, genomic DNA was isolated and quantified by UV absorbance on a Nanodrop 2000c.

A note on this clone: Its recognized antigen is unknown. Base-call qualities are not available, and no considerably larger clone is one nucleotide away.

Using the deep immunoSEQ assay, multiplex PCR amplified TCR CDR3 regions from genomic DNA. Extracted genomic DNA from each cell subset was distributed evenly across all wells of several immunoSEQ 96-well plates, and each plate was treated as a replicate. For sorted subsets, 150 to 250 ng genomic DNA, equal to 25,000 to 35,000 T cell genomes, was loaded into each replicate PCR. The purified libraries were quantified using a Qubit 3.0 fluorometer, sized with a Bioanalyzer 2100, and then quantified again using the KAPA Library Quantification kit. A separate single-read 150-cycle Illumina NextSeq 550 flow cell was used to sequence each immunoSEQ 96-well plate. As for the authors' bioinformatics: Because the immunoSEQ output held only junctional sequences and lacked quality scores, the filtering could not match the filtering applied to full-length reads. To assign V/J genes and CDR3, sequences were annotated using PyIR, a Python wrapper for IgBLAST v1.9, with IMGT germline references. Any read was removed if the V/J assignment was weak (E-value above 1e-6), the CDR3 was missing, or the read contained stop codons, out-of-frame junctions, or ambiguous translated residues. V3J clonotypes were defined by identical inferred V gene, J gene, and CDR3 amino acid sequence. Percentage overlap between repertoires was calculated by dividing the number of shared unique clonotypes by the size of the smaller repertoire. RTK rarefaction, the Chao1 estimator, and Recon v2.1 estimates of unobserved clonotypes were used to assess repertoire richness. Generation probabilities for all TCRbeta clonotypes obtained by the gDNA method from a few donors were computed using OLGA. TCRdb re-hosts the immuneACCESS table, in-frame sequences only. Its copies lack some clones; in the studies checked, an unresolved V gene accounts for under half of them, and the cause for the rest is not known. From that table come the V and J calls and clone size; the DNA was used to work out D and trimming. Across this sample there are roughly 720,000 clones, with 90% seen only once. The top ten clonotypes cover 30% to 35% of the sample.

Recombination connected TRBV12-5 to TRBJ2-7, with the D segment identity uncertain. The J call is doubtful: the DNA matches TRBJ2-1 better. Source material: memory CD8+ T cells from PBMCs. The cell subset or site label of this sample denotes: CD45RO+ cells pooled with CCR7-negative TemRA cells. This clonotype was sampled from a young man in good health. Some clones in this sample may be carry-over from other donors' samples. The CDR3 region: CASGPLAGEQFF. The nucleotide sequence is TGTGCTAGTGGTCCCTTGGCTGGGGAGCAGTTCTTC.